One and the same sample provided the 20 T cell receptor beta chains below, sequenced in a study of blood T cell repertoires in COVID-19. Generated by immunoSEQ multiplex PCR, the TCRdb table keeps only in-frame clones and is missing some. The sample lists over 70,000 clones, about 90% occurring once. Specimen: peripheral blood. These receptors all come from a man aged 18 to 30 with COVID-19, enrolled during active disease.

The rearrangement uses TRBV3-1 (or the pseudogene TRBV3-2) and TRBJ1-3; no clear D gene. The germline V gene encodes CDR1 LGHDT and CDR2 YNNKEL (reference sequence). The CDR3 has 15 residues. V shed 3 bases and J shed 0 bases, with 9 bases lying between them. DNA for the CDR3: TGTGCCAGCAGCCACGCAGTTGGCTCTGGAAACACCATATATTTT. It is translated as CASSHAVGSGNTIYF.

The V and J genes are TRBV12-3 or TRBV12-4 and TRBJ2-2; D might be TRBD2 (5 bases). V lost 5 bases, J lost 3 bases, and 7 bases lay in between. The CDR3 contains 13 residues. The CDR3, as DNA: TGTGCCAGCAGTCGGCGGGACACCGGGGAGCTGTTTTTT. This gives the protein CASSRRDTGELFF.

This chain connects TRBV9 to TRBJ2-7, with TRBD2 as a possible D gene (7 bases). The CDR3 totals 12 residues. Germline CDR1 SGDLS, CDR2 YYNGEE. V was cut by 7 bases and J by 3 bases, with 11 bases left in between. In DNA form, the CDR3 reads TGTGCCAGCGGGGGGGCGGACTACGAGCAGTACTTC. Its translation is CASGGADYEQYF.

J is TRBJ2-5 and V is TRBV7-9; 7 positions agree with TRBD1. Germline lookup yields CDR1 SEHNR and CDR2 FQNEAQ (reference sequence). CDR3 size: 15 residues. The V and J ends lost 5 bases and 2 bases, in that order; junction bases with no gene match: 8. This CDR3 reads CASSPQRDSQETQYF. In DNA form, the CDR3 reads TGTGCCAGCAGCCCTCAAAGGGACAGTCAAGAGACCCAGTACTTC.

The gene calls are TRBV5-4 and TRBJ2-1, with a tentative D call TRBD1 (5 bases). The CDR3 runs to 15 residues. Germline values: CDR1 SGHNT, CDR2 YYREEE (reference sequence). With 4 bases removed from V and 0 bases from J, the gap between germline ends came to 11 bases. CDR3 sequence: CASSVHRSSYNEQFF. The CDR3 DNA reads as TGTGCCAGCAGCGTACACAGGAGCTCCTACAATGAGCAGTTCTTC.

The J gene is TRBJ1-6, the V gene TRBV11-3; no firm D call. Deletions cut 2 bases from V and 7 bases from J, with 6 bases between. This CDR3 comprises 13 residues. Germline lookup yields CDR1 SGHNT and CDR2 YENEEA. Here the CDR3 DNA reads TGTGCCAGCAGCTTACTCTCCAATTCACCCCTCCACTTT. Translation gives CASSLLSNSPLHF.

This clone was counted a single time. V gene TRBV7-2 combines with J gene TRBJ2-2; 8 bases are shared with TRBD2. Trimming at V came to 2 bases and at J to 5 bases, leaving 10 bases not matched to a gene. CDR1 is SGHTA, CDR2 FQGNSA, per germline. The CDR3 totals 17 residues. The CDR3 DNA reads TGTGCCAGCAGCTTACTTTCGTCGGGAGGGAAGACCGGGGAGCTGTTTTTT. It is translated as CASSLLSSGGKTGELFF.

Here the CDR3 DNA reads TGTGCCATCAGTGAGCGGGAGGTGTCCTACAATGAGCAGTTCTTC. The encoded protein is CAISEREVSYNEQFF. V usage is TRBV10-3 and J usage is TRBJ2-1; 7 nucleotides match TRBD2. Per the germline V gene, CDR1 is ENHRY and CDR2 is SYGVKD. The length of the CDR3 is 15 residues. V dropped 2 bases and J dropped 1; count of bases not matched to a gene: 2.

The chain carries TRBV9 and TRBJ2-1; 8 bases are shared with TRBD1. Germline V gives CDR1 SGDLS, CDR2 YYNGEE. Trimming took 2 bases from V and 7 from J; bases not matched to a gene: 8. CDR3 size: 15 residues. The CDR3 sequence: CASSVGQASMNEQFF. The CDR3 nucleotides read TGTGCCAGCAGCGTGGGACAGGCGAGTATGAATGAGCAGTTCTTC. The full variable domain, in which reference TRBV9 and TRBJ2-1 provide the parts outside the CDR3, is DSGVTQTPKHLITATGQRVTLRCSPRSGDLSVYWYQQSLDQGLQFLIQYYNGEERAKGNILERFSAQQFPDLHSELNLSSLELGDSALYFCASSVGQASMNEQFFGPGTRLTVL.

The J gene is TRBJ1-6, the V gene TRBV6-2 or TRBV6-3, with D unresolved. Trimming took off 4 bases at V and 6 bases at J, with 13 bases between the two ends. The CDR3 runs to 15 residues. The germline CDR1 and CDR2 sequences are MNHEY and SVGEGT. The CDR3 DNA sequence: TGTGCCAGCAGTTCGCAGGCGGGTGGTAATTCACCCCTCCACTTT. Encoded protein: CASSSQAGGNSPLHF.

CDR3 DNA sequence: TGTGCCAGCAGAGAGGGACAGGGGGTGGGGACTGAAGCTTTCTTT. It codes for CASREGQGVGTEAFF. This chain uses TRBV2 with TRBJ1-1; TRBD1 matches at 11 bases. Germline V lookup: CDR1 SNHLY, CDR2 FYNNEI. This CDR3 region has 15 residues. After removal of 6 bases from V and 5 bases from J, the junction contained 8 bases not matched to a gene.

The chain combines TRBV6-5 with TRBJ2-7; TRBD2 matches at 7 bases. The CDR3 consists of 15 residues. The J segment lost 1 base and the V segment lost 6 bases, leaving 9 bases of the junction unmatched. The germline V gene encodes CDR1 MNHEY and CDR2 SVGAGI. DNA for the CDR3: TGTGCCAGCAGACCCGGACTAGAGTTTTCCTACGAGCAGTACTTC. Translation: CASRPGLEFSYEQYF.

The rearrangement links TRBV25-1 to TRBJ2-7, with 8 bases identical to TRBD1. Germline V lookup: CDR1 MGHDK, CDR2 SYGVNS. The junction had 13 bases not matched to a gene; V was cut back by 6 bases and J by 0 bases. The CDR3 loop spans 17 amino acids. CDR3 nucleotide sequence: TGTGCCAGCAGGGGGCCCGGAGGACAGGGTTTCTCCTACGAGCAGTACTTC. Translated, it gives CASRGPGGQGFSYEQYF.

The rearrangement uses TRBV6-2 or TRBV6-3 and TRBJ2-7; TRBD2 matches 7 bases. The V gene's germline CDR1 is MNHEY and CDR2 SVGEGT. The J segment lost 2 bases and the V segment lost 3 bases, leaving 1 base of the junction unmatched. This CDR3 spans 13 amino acids. Here the CDR3 reads CASSYAGAYEQYF. CDR3 sequence (DNA): TGTGCCAGCAGTTATGCGGGGGCCTACGAGCAGTACTTC.

The V gene is TRBV3-1 (or the pseudogene TRBV3-2), the J gene TRBJ1-6; weak D call: TRBD1 (6 bases). The CDR3 sequence is 15 residues long. Germline V CDR1 and CDR2: LGHDT, YNNKEL (reference sequence). Trimming pared 4 bases from V and 7 bases from J, leaving 14 bases between. This CDR3 reads CASSLRDTRNSPLHF. CDR3 DNA sequence: TGTGCCAGCAGCCTTCGGGACACGCGGAATTCACCCCTCCACTTT.

This sequence joins TRBV2 and TRBJ1-6, with D possibly matching TRBD1 (5 bases). Trimming removed 0 bases at V and 6 bases at J, with 15 bases between. The CDR3 covers 17 residues. In germline, CDR1 is SNHLY, CDR2 FYNNEI. DNA of the CDR3: TGTGCCAGCAGTGAAGCACGCGGAGGGGCTTTTAATTCACCCCTCCACTTT. Residues: CASSEARGGAFNSPLHF.

The gene calls are TRBV9 and TRBJ1-5; D remains ambiguous. This CDR3 is built from 15 residues. Germline V lookup: CDR1 SGDLS, CDR2 YYNGEE. Deletions cut 1 base from V and 2 bases from J, with 10 bases between. As DNA, the CDR3 is TGTGCCAGCAGCGTAACAGCCTATGGCAATCAGCCCCAGCATTTT. It translates to CASSVTAYGNQPQHF.

This rearrangement joins TRBV4-1 to TRBJ1-1; TRBD1 aligns across 7 bases. The V segment lost 3 bases and the J segment 5 bases; nucleotides outside the gene matches: 6. The germline CDR1 and CDR2 sequences are MGHRA and YSYEKL. The CDR3 consists of 14 residues. In nucleotides, the CDR3 is TGCGCCAGCAGCCATCACAGGGGCGGGACTGAAGCTTTCTTT. It encodes CASSHHRGGTEAFF.

The gene calls are TRBV7-2 and TRBJ2-1, with D possibly TRBD1 on 6 matching bases. The V gene lost 5 bases and the J gene lost 4 bases, with 18 bases spanning the gap. Per the germline V gene, CDR1 is SGHTA and CDR2 is FQGNSA. The CDR3 sequence is 16 residues long. The CDR3 region is CASSPQGSPRYNEQFF. In nucleotides, the CDR3 is TGTGCCAGCAGCCCACAGGGCTCCCCACGTTACAATGAGCAGTTCTTC.

The J gene is TRBJ2-1, the V gene TRBV11-2; possible D gene TRBD1, 6 bases. V shed 5 bases and J shed 7 bases, with 18 bases lying between them. Germline V gene data show CDR1 as SGHAT and CDR2 as FQNNGV. The CDR3 is 15 amino acids. The CDR3, as DNA: TGTGCCAGCAGCAAACAGGGAACCCCCCTTAATGAGCAGTTCTTC. It is translated as CASSKQGTPLNEQFF.